This TCR beta chain is from a study of OX40 agonist ivuxolimab in advanced cancers. V lost 1 base, J lost 14 bases, and 11 bases stayed unmatched. Germline-derived CDR1 and CDR2 are SGDLS and YYNGEE. CDR3 length: 15 amino acids. The method was immunoSEQ multiplex PCR; TCRdb's version includes in-frame clones alone and lacks a portion of them. This sample has about 40,000 clones; 85% occur once, and the top ten carry roughly a sixth. This clonotype was sampled from an adult with an advanced solid tumor such as melanoma, head and neck, liver or kidney cancer. The chain is built from TRBV9 and TRBJ2-1; 11 bases fit TRBD2. This material consisted of CD4+ or CD8+ T cells sorted from blood, taken in a trial of the OX40 agonist ivuxolimab. The CDR3 DNA reads TGTGCCAGCAGCGTACGGCTAGCGGGAGGAGGGTGGGAGTTCTTC. This sequence encodes CASSVRLAGGGWEFF.